This T cell receptor (beta chain) was identified during a study of the immune and genomic landscape of osteosarcoma (dated by TCRdb to the early 2020s). For the wider study: The overall cohort comprised around 49 pediatric and adult patients with high-grade osteosarcoma, with a median age at diagnosis of around 30 years (range roughly 5-81). Poor-risk disease was overrepresented in the cohort, as 73% of patients had an unfavorable pathologic response to standard therapy and more than 55% had died. Patients in the overall cohort were roughly 65% male, and under 80% presented with localized disease at diagnosis. The study profiled osteosarcoma specimens with whole genome, RNA and T-cell receptor sequencing plus immunohistochemistry and reverse phase protein arrays to define immunogenic potential. TCR sequencing results were integrated with transcriptome, protein array and immunostaining data to characterize the osteosarcoma immunogenomic landscape. The goal of the study was to explain why immune checkpoint inhibitors show limited clinical activity in osteosarcoma. A few patients contributed a couple of samples from the same tumor site.

With regard to this clone: What this receptor recognizes is not known. Base qualities are not provided; no much larger clone lies one nucleotide away.

Summary of the overall study and its limitations: Matched blood was collected from only a couple of patients, alongside the frozen tumor specimens. Overall, productive TCR clonality was low, with an average of 0.09 and a maximum of 0.3, which suggests limited T-cell clonal expansion. In five cases a single hyperexpanded clone dominated the repertoire, and each of those five cases had fewer than 100 T-cell clonotypes. Because osteosarcoma is rare and all possible samples were collected, sample size was not determined by any statistical method. Although TCR productive clonality was higher in the immune-hot C3 cluster than in the cold C1 cluster, TCR productive clonality was still low overall. Rather than matched normal tissue, external data from normal skin and healthy peripheral blood provided the clonality benchmarks.

Based on the germline V gene, the CDR1 and CDR2 sequences are MNHNS and SASEGT. V is pared back by 4 bases and J by 8 bases, with 17 bases lying between the germline termini. Including cysteine and phenylalanine, the CDR3 has 15 amino acids. The CDR3 DNA has 45 bases and is translated from base 1. The specimens were post-treatment primary, local recurrence and metastasis tumors obtained from patients with a poor prognosis. The ImmunoSEQ Assay (Adaptive Biotechnologies) was used to immunosequence the CDR3 regions of the TCR beta chain. Per the source publication's procedure: TCRB rearrangements, read counts, read proportions and gene usage were exported through the ImmunoSEQ Analyzer platform. T-cell clonality was calculated from productive rearrangements as 1 minus Pielou's evenness. In the clonal space homeostasis analysis, clonotypes were sorted into rare, small, medium, large or hyperexpanded (0.01 to 1 of the repertoire) bins. TCR productive clonality was compared across immune clusters C1, C2 and C3 using the Wilcoxon rank sum test. TCRdb obtained this table from immuneACCESS and retained in-frame rearrangements with V and J assigned. These tables miss some clones; where compared with another copy, unresolved V genes account for less than half of the shortfall, and the remainder is unexplained. D and trimming come from the DNA, and the V and J calls and clone size come from that table. The sample data list over 350 clones, and 75% to 85% of these were observed just once. The ten largest clones take up under 10% of the sample.

Rearrangement joined TRBV6-1 to TRBJ1-4; TRBD1 could be the D gene, as 6 bases match. The sequencing input was tumor tissue from a local recurrence in the humerus. The cell subset or site label, read with the paper, signifies: locally recurrent osteosarcoma tumor. This receptor was taken from a woman younger than 35 with osteosarcoma. The age is the age at diagnosis. The DNA sequence is TGTGCCAGCAGTGGCCTCGGGGGGGCGCGGGAAAAACTGTTTTTT. Translated, this is CASSGLGGAREKLFF.